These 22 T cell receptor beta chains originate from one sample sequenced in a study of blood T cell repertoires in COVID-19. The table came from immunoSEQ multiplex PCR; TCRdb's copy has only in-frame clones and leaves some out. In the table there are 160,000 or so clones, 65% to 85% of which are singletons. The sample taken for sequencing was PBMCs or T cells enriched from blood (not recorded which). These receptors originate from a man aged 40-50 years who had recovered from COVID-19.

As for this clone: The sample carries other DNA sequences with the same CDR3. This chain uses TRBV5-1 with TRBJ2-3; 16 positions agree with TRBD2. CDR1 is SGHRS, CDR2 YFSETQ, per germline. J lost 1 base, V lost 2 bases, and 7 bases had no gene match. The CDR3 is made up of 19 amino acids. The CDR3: CASSFPGLAGGPRTDTQYF. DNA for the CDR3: TGCGCCAGCAGCTTTCCGGGACTAGCGGGGGGGCCTCGCACAGATACGCAGTATTTT. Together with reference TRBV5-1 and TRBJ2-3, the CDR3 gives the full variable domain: KAGVTQTPRYLIKTRGQQVTLSCSPISGHRSVSWYQQTPGQGLQFLFEYFSETQRNKGNFPGRFSGRQFSNSRSEMNVSTLELGDSALYLCASSFPGLAGGPRTDTQYFGPGTRLTVL.

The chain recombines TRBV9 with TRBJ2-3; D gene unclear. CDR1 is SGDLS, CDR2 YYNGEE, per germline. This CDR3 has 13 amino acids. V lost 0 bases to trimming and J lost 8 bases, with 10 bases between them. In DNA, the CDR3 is TGTGCCAGCAGCGTAGAGGCAGAGGCTACGCAGTATTTT. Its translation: CASSVEAEATQYF.

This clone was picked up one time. CDR3 DNA: TGTGCCATCACTTCGGACAGGGGGGTTGCTGGCTACACCTTC. Its translation is CAITSDRGVAGYTF. The chain combines TRBV10-3 with TRBJ1-2; 10 bases agree with TRBD1. Trimming removed 7 bases from V and 7 bases from J; junction bases left unmatched: 9. Germline V lookup: CDR1 ENHRY, CDR2 SYGVKD. This CDR3 is 14 amino acids long.

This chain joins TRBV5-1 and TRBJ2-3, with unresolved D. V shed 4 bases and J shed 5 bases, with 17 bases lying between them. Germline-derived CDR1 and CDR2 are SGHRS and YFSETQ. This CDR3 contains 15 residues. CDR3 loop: CASSRPEQLGDTQYF. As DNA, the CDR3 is TGCGCCAGCAGCCGCCCTGAGCAGCTAGGAGATACGCAGTATTTT.

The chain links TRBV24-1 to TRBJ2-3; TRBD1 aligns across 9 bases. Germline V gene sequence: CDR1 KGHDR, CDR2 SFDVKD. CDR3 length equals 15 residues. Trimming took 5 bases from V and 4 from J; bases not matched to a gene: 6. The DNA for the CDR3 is TGTGCCACCAGTGTAAGGACAGGGGTGGCAGATACGCAGTATTTT. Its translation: CATSVRTGVADTQYF.

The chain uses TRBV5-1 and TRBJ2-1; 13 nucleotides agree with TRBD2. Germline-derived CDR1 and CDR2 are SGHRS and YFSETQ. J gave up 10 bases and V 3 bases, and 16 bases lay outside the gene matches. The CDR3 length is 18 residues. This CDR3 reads CASSSRAGTSGAGGEQFF. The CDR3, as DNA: TGCGCCAGCAGCTCCCGGGCGGGGACTAGCGGGGCCGGAGGGGAGCAGTTCTTC.

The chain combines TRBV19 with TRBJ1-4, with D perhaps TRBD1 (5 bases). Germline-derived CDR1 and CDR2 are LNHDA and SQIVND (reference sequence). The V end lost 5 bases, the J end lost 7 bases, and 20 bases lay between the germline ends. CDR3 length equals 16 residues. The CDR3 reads CASSEKKTAFGEKLFF. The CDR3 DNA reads TGTGCCAGTAGTGAGAAAAAGACAGCGTTCGGTGAAAAACTGTTTTTT.

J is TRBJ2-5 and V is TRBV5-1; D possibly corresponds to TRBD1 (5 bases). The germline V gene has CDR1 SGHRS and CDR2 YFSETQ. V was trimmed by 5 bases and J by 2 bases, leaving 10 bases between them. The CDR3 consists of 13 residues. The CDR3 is CASSPQGQETQYF. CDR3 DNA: TGCGCCAGCAGTCCGCAGGGTCAAGAGACCCAGTACTTC.

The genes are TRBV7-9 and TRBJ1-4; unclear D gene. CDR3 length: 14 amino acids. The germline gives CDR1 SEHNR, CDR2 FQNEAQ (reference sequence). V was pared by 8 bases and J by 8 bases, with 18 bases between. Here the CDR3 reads CASGPAGRTEKLFF. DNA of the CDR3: TGTGCCAGCGGACCTGCCGGGAGAACGGAAAAACTGTTTTTT.

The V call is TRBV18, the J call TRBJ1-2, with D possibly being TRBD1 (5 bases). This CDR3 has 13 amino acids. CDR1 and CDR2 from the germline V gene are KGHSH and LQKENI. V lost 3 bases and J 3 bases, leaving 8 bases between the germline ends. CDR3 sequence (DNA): TGTGCCAGCTCACCCGGGGGGGACTATGGCTACACCTTC. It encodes CASSPGGDYGYTF.

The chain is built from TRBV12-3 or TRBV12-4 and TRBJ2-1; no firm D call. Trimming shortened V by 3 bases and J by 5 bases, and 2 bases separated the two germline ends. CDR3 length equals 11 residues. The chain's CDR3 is CASSFNNEQFF. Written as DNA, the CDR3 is TGTGCCAGCAGTTTCAACAATGAGCAGTTCTTC.

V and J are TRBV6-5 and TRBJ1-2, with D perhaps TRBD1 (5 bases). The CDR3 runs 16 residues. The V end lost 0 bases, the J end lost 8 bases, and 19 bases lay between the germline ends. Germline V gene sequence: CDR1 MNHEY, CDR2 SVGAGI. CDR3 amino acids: CASSYSGAGPTAGYTF. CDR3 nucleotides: TGTGCCAGCAGTTACTCAGGGGCAGGCCCTACGGCGGGCTACACCTTC.

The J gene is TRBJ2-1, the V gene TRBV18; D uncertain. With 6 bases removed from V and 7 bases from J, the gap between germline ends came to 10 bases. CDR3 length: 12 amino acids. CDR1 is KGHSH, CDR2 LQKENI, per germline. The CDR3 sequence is CASSWQRNEQFF. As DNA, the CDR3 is TGTGCCAGCTCCTGGCAAAGAAATGAGCAGTTCTTC. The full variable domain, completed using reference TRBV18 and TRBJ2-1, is NAGVMQNPRHLVRRRGQEARLRCSPMKGHSHVYWYRQLPEEGLKFMVYLQKENIIDESGMPKERFSAEFPKEGPSILRIQQVVRGDSAAYFCASSWQRNEQFFGPGTRLTVL.

The CDR3 DNA is TGTGCCAGCAGGGGACCCGCAGGGACTCGATCTTGCGAGCAGTACGTC. As protein: CASRGPAGTRSCEQYV. This chain links TRBV21-1 with TRBJ2-7; the table's D call of TRBD2 was not tested on the DNA. TRBV21-1 is annotated as a pseudogene. CDR3 size: 16 residues.

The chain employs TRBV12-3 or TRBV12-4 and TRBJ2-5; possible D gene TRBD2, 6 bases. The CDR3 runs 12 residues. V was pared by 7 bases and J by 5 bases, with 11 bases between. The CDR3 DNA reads TGTGCCAGCATGGGAGGATCGGAGACCCAGTACTTC. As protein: CASMGGSETQYF.

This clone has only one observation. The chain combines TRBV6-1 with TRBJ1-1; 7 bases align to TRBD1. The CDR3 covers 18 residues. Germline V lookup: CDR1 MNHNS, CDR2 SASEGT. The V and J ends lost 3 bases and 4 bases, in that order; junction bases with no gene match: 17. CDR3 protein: CASSDPRARQGRITEAFF. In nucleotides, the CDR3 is TGTGCCAGCAGTGACCCAAGAGCCCGACAGGGACGTATCACTGAAGCTTTCTTT.

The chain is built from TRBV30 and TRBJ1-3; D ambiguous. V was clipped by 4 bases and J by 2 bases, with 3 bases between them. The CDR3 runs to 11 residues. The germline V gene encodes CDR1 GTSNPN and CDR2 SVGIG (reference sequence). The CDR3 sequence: CAWTAGNTIYF. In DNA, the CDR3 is TGTGCCTGGACGGCTGGAAACACCATATATTTT.

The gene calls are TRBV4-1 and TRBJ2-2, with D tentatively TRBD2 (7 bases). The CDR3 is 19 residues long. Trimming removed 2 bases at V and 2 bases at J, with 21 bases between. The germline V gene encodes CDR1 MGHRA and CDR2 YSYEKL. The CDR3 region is CASSQPRGGGGVNTGELFF. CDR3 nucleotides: TGCGCCAGCAGCCAACCCAGGGGCGGTGGGGGGGTAAACACCGGGGAGCTGTTTTTT.

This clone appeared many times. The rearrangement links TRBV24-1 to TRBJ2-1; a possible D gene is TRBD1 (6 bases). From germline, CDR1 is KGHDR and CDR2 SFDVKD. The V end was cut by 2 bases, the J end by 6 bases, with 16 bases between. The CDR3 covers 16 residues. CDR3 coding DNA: TGTGCCACCAGTGATTCGGGACAAGGGCTGGCCAATGAGCAGTTCTTC. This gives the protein CATSDSGQGLANEQFF.

The CDR3 nucleotides are TGTGCCAGCAGCCAAGAGGGACAGGTGAGTCAGCCCCAGCATTTT. This sequence encodes CASSQEGQVSQPQHF. The V gene is TRBV4-2, the J gene TRBJ1-5; 8 positions match TRBD1. The germline V gene encodes CDR1 LGHNA and CDR2 YNFKEQ. The CDR3 is 15 residues long. The V gene end was trimmed by 0 bases and the J gene end by 6 bases; junction bases not matched to a gene: 4.

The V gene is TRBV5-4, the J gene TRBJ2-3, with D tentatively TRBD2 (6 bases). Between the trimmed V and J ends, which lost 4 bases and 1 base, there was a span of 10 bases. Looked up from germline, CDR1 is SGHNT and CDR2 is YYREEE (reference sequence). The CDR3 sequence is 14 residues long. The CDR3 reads CASSRGGGTDTQYF. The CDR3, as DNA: TGTGCCAGCAGCAGGGGCGGGGGCACAGATACGCAGTATTTT.

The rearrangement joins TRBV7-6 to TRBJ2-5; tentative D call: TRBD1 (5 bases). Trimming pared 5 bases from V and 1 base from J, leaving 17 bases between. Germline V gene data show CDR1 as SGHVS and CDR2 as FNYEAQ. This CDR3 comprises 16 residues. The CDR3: CASSLTPSGPQETQYF. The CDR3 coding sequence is TGTGCCAGCAGCCTAACCCCATCAGGGCCCCAAGAGACCCAGTACTTC.